Listed below are T cell receptor beta chains from one sample, sequenced in a study of shared clonotypes between healthy human individuals. Here immunoSEQ multiplex PCR was the method, and the copy in TCRdb shows in-frame clones only, minus some. This table holds fewer than 850,000 clones, about 96% found once. The specimen was naive CD8+ T cells sorted from blood. These receptors all stem from a man between 25 and 39 years old in good health. CDR3s include the opening cysteine and the closing phenylalanine or tryptophan. D genes are given only for firm matches. Only some rows state a clone size, as once, few, many or a class for expanded clones.

CDR3 DNA	CDR3 protein	D gene	clone size	V gene	J gene
TGTGCCAGTAGTACCGGACTAGCGGGATTCAATGAGCAGTTCTTC	CASSTGLAGFNEQFF	TRBD2	.	TRBV19	TRBJ2-1
TGTGCCAGCAGTTTAAGTCGGGGGGCGTACGAGCAGTACTTC	CASSLSRGAYEQYF	.	.	TRBV27	TRBJ2-7
TGCGCCAGCAGGCAGGGGGGCAAATACGAGCAGTACTTC	CASRQGGKYEQYF	.	.	TRBV10-1	TRBJ2-7
TGTGCCAGCACCCACGTACCACCGGGGGCGACAGATACGCAGTATTTT	CASTHVPPGATDTQYF	.	.	TRBV6-4	TRBJ2-3
TGTGCCAGCAGTTACGCCCAGGGCCCAGGATTCGATGAGCAGTTCTTC	CASSYAQGPGFDEQFF	.	.	TRBV6-5	TRBJ2-1
TGCGCCAGCAGCCCCGGCTGGGGGCGGTTGGTCACCTACGAGCAGTACTTC	CASSPGWGRLVTYEQYF	.	.	TRBV5-1	TRBJ2-7
TGTGCCAGCAGTTCCCGATGGGGCAGCAATCAGCCCCAGCATTTT	CASSSRWGSNQPQHF	.	.	TRBV27	TRBJ1-5
TGTGCCAGCAGCCCCCAGGGGGCCACAGATACGCAGTATTTT	CASSPQGATDTQYF	TRBD1	.	TRBV5-8	TRBJ2-3
TGCGCCAGCAGCTCGGTACTAGCGGGAGGCCCAAACAATGAGCAGTTCTTC	CASSSVLAGGPNNEQFF	TRBD2	.	TRBV5-1	TRBJ2-1
TGTGCCAGCAGTGAATCGGACAGCTATGTCTACGAGCAGTACTTC	CASSESDSYVYEQYF	.	.	TRBV6-1	TRBJ2-7
TGTGCCAGCAGTCCAGTACTATTGCAGCCCCAGCATTTT	CASSPVLLQPQHF	.	.	TRBV28	TRBJ1-5
TGTGCCAGCAGCTTAGCAGGGGCCCTTAGGAATGAGCAGTTCTTC	CASSLAGALRNEQFF	.	.	TRBV11-2	TRBJ2-1
TGTGCCAGCACTGAAGGGGGTCCCGGGGCCTACAATGAGCAGTTCTTC	CASTEGGPGAYNEQFF	.	.	TRBV13	TRBJ2-1
TGTGCCAGCAGCTTAGGGACTAGCGGGAACGAGCAGTACTTC	CASSLGTSGNEQYF	TRBD2	.	TRBV13	TRBJ2-7
TGTGCCAGCAGCTTTCGGGTGGGCCATGAGCAGTTCTTC	CASSFRVGHEQFF	.	.	TRBV7-9	TRBJ2-1
TGCGCCAGCAGCTTTTCTCCGGTGGCTAGCGGGAGGGGCTGGGCTGACGAGCAGTACTTC	CASSFSPVASGRGWADEQYF	TRBD2	.	TRBV5-1	TRBJ2-7
TGTGCCAGCAGCGTAGCTTATGAGGGGGCCTACAATGAGCAGTTCTTC	CASSVAYEGAYNEQFF	.	.	TRBV9	TRBJ2-1
TGTGCCAGCAGCTTTAGCGGGACTGACGGGGAGCTGTTTTTT	CASSFSGTDGELFF	TRBD2	.	TRBV7-6	TRBJ2-2
TGCAGCGTTGAAGGGACTAGCGGGAGCGGGCAGTTCTTC	CSVEGTSGSGQFF	TRBD2	.	TRBV29-1	TRBJ2-1
TGTGCCACCAGCCCGAGGACAGGGGGAAGGACAGATACGCAGTATTTT	CATSPRTGGRTDTQYF	TRBD1	.	TRBV15	TRBJ2-3
TGTGCCAGCAGCTTAACACGGACAGGGGGCATGGAGACCCAGTACTTC	CASSLTRTGGMETQYF	TRBD1	once	TRBV7-9	TRBJ2-5
TGCGCCAGCAGTGACAAACCGGGACAGGGTTGGATGAACACTGAAGCTTTCTTT	CASSDKPGQGWMNTEAFF	TRBD1	.	TRBV10-1	TRBJ1-1
TGTGCCTGGAGTGTTGGGGCTGTTATCGGCAATGAGCAGTTCTTC	CAWSVGAVIGNEQFF	.	.	TRBV30	TRBJ2-1
TGTGCCAGCAGCGGAACGGGACAGGGATTCGATACGCAGTATTTT	CASSGTGQGFDTQYF	TRBD1	once	TRBV2	TRBJ2-3
TGTGCCAGCAGTTCCCGGGTAGCCTGGCCAACCTACGAGCAGTACTTC	CASSSRVAWPTYEQYF	.	.	TRBV27	TRBJ2-7
TGTGCCAGCAGCTTGGGGACGGACCGCCTCCGGGCCCAGTACTTC	CASSLGTDRLRAQYF	.	.	TRBV7-9	TRBJ2-5
TGTGCCAGCAGCTTAGCTGGCCCTATCCCGTCTTATGGCTACACCTTC	CASSLAGPIPSYGYTF	.	.	TRBV7-9	TRBJ1-2
TGTGCCAGCAGTTTCCAGGGATCTAGCACAGATACGCAGTATTTT	CASSFQGSSTDTQYF	.	.	TRBV27	TRBJ2-3
TGTGCCTGGAGCTTCGACTCTGGGGCCAACGTCCTGACTTTC	CAWSFDSGANVLTF	.	.	TRBV30	TRBJ2-6
TGCGCCAGCAGCTTGGACGGTGCCCTTTTCTTT	CASSLDGALFF	.	.	TRBV5-1	TRBJ1-1
TGTGCCAGCACAAGGGCTGGCGAGCAGTACTTC	CASTRAGEQYF	.	.	TRBV25-1	TRBJ2-7
TGTGCCAGCAGCCAAGAAGCGGGAGCGCTCAATGAGCAGTTCTTC	CASSQEAGALNEQFF	TRBD2	.	TRBV14	TRBJ2-1
TGTGCCAGCAGCGAAGGGAGAACAATCTACAATGAGCAGTTCTTC	CASSEGRTIYNEQFF	.	.	TRBV6-1	TRBJ2-1
TGTGCCAGCAGCAAGGGACTAGGCTCCTACAATGAGCAGTTCTTC	CASSKGLGSYNEQFF	TRBD2	.	TRBV9	TRBJ2-1
TGCGCCAGCAGCTTGGCGACAGCGATACAAGAGACCCAGTACTTC	CASSLATAIQETQYF	.	.	TRBV5-1	TRBJ2-5
TGTGCCAGCAGTTACGTCGCAGGAGATGCCGAGCAGTACTTC	CASSYVAGDAEQYF	.	.	TRBV6-5	TRBJ2-7
TGTGCCACTTCCCCGACTAGCGGAAGCCATAGCTTGTACGAGCAGTACTTC	CATSPTSGSHSLYEQYF	TRBD2	.	TRBV19	TRBJ2-7
TGTGCCAGTAGTCCCACCGCAGGGGGCTACGAGCAGTACTTC	CASSPTAGGYEQYF	TRBD1	once	TRBV19	TRBJ2-7
TGTGCCAGCAGCTTTCACGGAGCTAACTATGGCTACACCTTC	CASSFHGANYGYTF	.	.	TRBV11-2	TRBJ1-2
TGCAGCGTTGAAGATCCGAGACGGGCGGGAGTAATAAGGAATGAGCAGTTCTTC	CSVEDPRRAGVIRNEQFF	TRBD2	.	TRBV29-1	TRBJ2-1
TGTGCCAGCAGTTTATCCGCTGTTTTTGGAGAGCAGTACTTC	CASSLSAVFGEQYF	.	.	TRBV27	TRBJ2-7
TGTGCCAGCAGCGTAATGGCAGGGGGCTATTACAATGAGCAGTTCTTC	CASSVMAGGYYNEQFF	TRBD1	.	TRBV9	TRBJ2-1
TGTGCCAGCAGCCCCGGGACAGGGCCCTACGAGCAGTACTTC	CASSPGTGPYEQYF	TRBD1	.	TRBV6-5	TRBJ2-7
TGCGCCAGCAGCCAAGATCGATCTTCGTACGAGCAGTACTTC	CASSQDRSSYEQYF	.	.	TRBV4-1	TRBJ2-7
TGCAGCGTTGTAATAGCGGGAGCCCCTCAGGGTACGCAGTATTTT	CSVVIAGAPQGTQYF	TRBD2	.	TRBV29-1	TRBJ2-3
TGTGCTAGTGGTTTCGGACAGGGAGGGGCGGATACGCAGTATTTT	CASGFGQGGADTQYF	.	.	TRBV12-5	TRBJ2-3
TGTGCCAGCAGCGCCCGGGACAGCTACCCCTACGAGCAGTACTTC	CASSARDSYPYEQYF	TRBD1	.	TRBV9	TRBJ2-7
TGTGCCAGCAGCCTGGATAGCGGCAGCTCCTACAATGAGCAGTTCTTC	CASSLDSGSSYNEQFF	.	.	TRBV27	TRBJ2-1
TGTGCCAGCGAACCTTCGGGCGGGAGCTCCTACGAGCAGTACTTC	CASEPSGGSSYEQYF	TRBD2	.	TRBV6-6	TRBJ2-7
TGTGCCAGCAGCTACAGGACGAATAATGAGCAGTTCTTC	CASSYRTNNEQFF	.	.	TRBV7-9	TRBJ2-1
TGTGCCAGCAGCTTACACACAGGATATGAAGCTTTCTTT	CASSLHTGYEAFF	.	.	TRBV6-4	TRBJ1-1
TGCGCCAGCAGCCAAGAACGGATAGCAGACAGCTCCTACGAGCAGTACTTC	CASSQERIADSSYEQYF	.	.	TRBV4-1	TRBJ2-7
TGTGCCAGCAGTGAACCGCTATCAGGGGGCCCCTACGAGCAGTACTTC	CASSEPLSGGPYEQYF	TRBD1	.	TRBV6-1	TRBJ2-7
TGCGCCAGCAGCCAAGATATAGGGGATTATGAAAAACTGTTTTTT	CASSQDIGDYEKLFF	.	.	TRBV4-3	TRBJ1-4
TGTGCCAGCACCCTATTTAAGGCTAGCGGGATCAACGAGCAGTACTTC	CASTLFKASGINEQYF	TRBD2	.	TRBV27	TRBJ2-7
TGCGCCAGCAGCTGGGATCCCCGAGACACCGTGCCTAATGAAAAACTGTTTTTT	CASSWDPRDTVPNEKLFF	.	.	TRBV5-1	TRBJ1-4
TGTGCCAGCAGCGTGCGGGGGGCGAACACTGAAGCTTTCTTT	CASSVRGANTEAFF	.	.	TRBV9	TRBJ1-1